This T cell receptor (beta chain) was retrieved from a study of blood T cell repertoires in COVID-19. Produced via immunoSEQ multiplex PCR; TCRdb's table is partial and in-frame only. The sample carries 150,000 to 200,000 clones, approximately 80% recorded once. The germline V gene encodes CDR1 MNHEY and CDR2 SVGEGT. The V gene end was trimmed by 2 bases and the J gene end by 6 bases; junction bases not matched to a gene: 6. The CDR3 sequence is 14 residues long. This TCR came from a man between 65 and 85 years old who had been exposed to COVID-19. Sequencing was carried out using PBMCs or T cells enriched from blood (not recorded which). This sequence joins TRBV6-2 or TRBV6-3 and TRBJ1-2; 7 nucleotides line up with TRBD1. The CDR3 spells CASSYLGGDDGYTF. The CDR3 DNA reads as TGTGCCAGCAGTTACCTAGGGGGCGACGATGGCTACACCTTC.